This T cell receptor (beta chain) was documented in a study of prognosis after radiotherapy for stage I lung cancer. Remarks on this clonotype: Its matching antigen is unknown. The junction does not match germline at one end; this may be a read error.

Study-wide findings and caveats: Where distant metastases developed, patients had lower Shannon entropy after stereotactic body radiation therapy. In patients with versus without metastases, TRBV and TRBJ gene usage reportedly differed.

CDR1 and CDR2 from the germline V gene are MNHEY and SVGEGT. This CDR3 is built from 16 residues. Two-round multiplex PCR, the amplification method, yielded TCR beta CDR3 from genomic DNA. First-round PCR amplification was performed with primers specific to each TRBV and TRBJ gene. TCRdb reanalysed the multiplex PCR reads using MiXCR and keeps one entry per CDR3 protein. The sample has approximately 30,000 distinct CDR3 sequences, around 30% seen once. Two sampling time points were used, and around 6 milliliters of peripheral blood were drawn at each. The sequences come from PBMCs, collected before or after stereotactic body radiation therapy (not recorded which). The receptor was isolated from a donor of 50 years or more with non-small cell lung cancer. The chain recombines TRBV6-2 or TRBV6-3 with TRBJ2-6; perhaps TRBD1 as D (6 bases). CDR3 sequence reads: CASSYRAGEGANFLTF. DNA for the CDR3: TGTGCCAGCAGTTACCGGGCAGGGGAAGGGGCCAACTTCCTGACTTTC.